Listed below are T cell receptor beta chains from one sample, sequenced in a study of shared clonotypes between healthy human individuals. Using immunoSEQ multiplex PCR, the repertoire was profiled, and TCRdb retains in-frame clones only, with some absent. Among millions of clones listed, roughly 93% were seen once. The sample consisted of naive CD4+ T cells from PBMCs. These receptors all stem from a man aged 18 to 30 in good health. Some clones in this sample may be carry-over from other donors' samples. The CDR3 runs from the conserved cysteine through the conserved F or W. Fields, in order: V gene, clone size, J gene, CDR3 protein. Part of the rows lack a size; the others show once, few, many or a class for expanded clones.

>TRBV29-1|-|TRBJ2-1
CSVGGLADSYNEQFF
>TRBV7-3|-|TRBJ2-4
CASSLEGDGIQYF
>TRBV7-9|-|TRBJ2-3
CASSLEGPDTQYF
>TRBV6-1|-|TRBJ2-7
CASSSGRPGPYEQYF
>TRBV6-1|-|TRBJ2-7
CASSEWRTTQYF
>TRBV5-6|-|TRBJ2-1
CASSDYGTDLMHEQFF
>TRBV18|few|TRBJ1-5
CASSPGQKNQPQHF
>TRBV2|-|TRBJ1-2
CASRRRQANYGYTF
>TRBV28|-|TRBJ2-1
CASSSQGPGTSGRDEQFF
>TRBV11-1|-|TRBJ2-3
CASSLGSGSRGTDTQYF
>TRBV6-5|-|TRBJ2-2
CASRPRGSGELFF
>TRBV5-1|-|TRBJ2-1
CASSFTASGNSYNEQFF
>TRBV11-2|-|TRBJ2-7
CASSRRFGTYEQYF
>TRBV28|-|TRBJ1-2
CASSLTGENYGYTF
>TRBV29-1|-|TRBJ1-6
CSVRDGANSPLHF
>TRBV7-9|-|TRBJ2-7
CASSLAGWDEQYF
>TRBV13|-|TRBJ2-7
CASSGSPVVRGSEQYF
>TRBV6-1|-|TRBJ1-3
CASSEGVGKIYF
>TRBV4-1|-|TRBJ1-3
CASSQERGRDRSTGGSGNTIYF
>TRBV5-1|-|TRBJ1-2
CASSALGAGYTF
>TRBV9|-|TRBJ2-6
CASSVPAPVLTF
>TRBV20-1|few|TRBJ2-7
CSARGYEQYF
>TRBV6-1|once|TRBJ2-3
CASSDLGDTQYF
>TRBV29-1|-|TRBJ2-1
CSVVKSSPRNYNEQFF
>TRBV5-1|-|TRBJ2-7
CASSISGLAGDPYEQYF
>TRBV18|-|TRBJ2-7
CASSPLGQGYPYEQYF
>TRBV6-1|-|TRBJ2-2
CASMEGGLGTGELFF
>TRBV7-9|-|TRBJ2-3
CASRRFQGTDTQYF
>TRBV6-1|once|TRBJ1-2
CASSEGSTGNF